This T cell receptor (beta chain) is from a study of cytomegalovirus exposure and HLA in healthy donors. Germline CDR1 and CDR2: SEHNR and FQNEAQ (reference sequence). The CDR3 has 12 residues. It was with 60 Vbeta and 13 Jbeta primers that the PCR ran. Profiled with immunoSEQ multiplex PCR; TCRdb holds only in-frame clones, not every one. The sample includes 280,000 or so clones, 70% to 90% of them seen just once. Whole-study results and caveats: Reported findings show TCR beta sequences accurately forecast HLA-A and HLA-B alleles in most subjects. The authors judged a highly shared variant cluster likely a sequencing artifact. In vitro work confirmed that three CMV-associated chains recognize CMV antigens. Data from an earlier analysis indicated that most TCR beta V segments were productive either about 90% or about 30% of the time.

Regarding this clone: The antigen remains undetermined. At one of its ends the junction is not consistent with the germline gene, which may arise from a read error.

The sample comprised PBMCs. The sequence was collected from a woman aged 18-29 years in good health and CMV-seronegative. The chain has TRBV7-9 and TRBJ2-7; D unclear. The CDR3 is CSSSQETYEQYF. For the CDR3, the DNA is TGTTCCAGCAGCCAGGAAACTTACGAGCAGTACTTC.